This is a list of T cell receptor beta chains from one sample in a study of OX40 agonist ivuxolimab in advanced cancers. The method was immunoSEQ multiplex PCR; TCRdb's version includes in-frame clones alone and lacks a portion of them. The table records some 99,000 clones, 90% of them present only once. The specimen comprised CD4+ or CD8+ T cells sorted from blood, sampled in a trial of the OX40 agonist ivuxolimab. Receptors were obtained from an adult with an advanced solid tumor such as melanoma, head and neck, liver or kidney cancer. Each CDR3 is given with its conserved first and last residue. The order of the fields is V gene, D gene, clone size, CDR3 length, J gene, CDR3 DNA, CDR3 protein. A D gene is named only where the DNA matches it firmly. Clone size is shown for a subset of rows, as once, few, many or a class of expanded clone.

TRBV30,TRBD1,-,15,TRBJ1-2,TGTGCCTGGAGTGTACGTAGACAGGGGCGTCGTGGCTACACCTTC,CAWSVRRQGRRGYTF
TRBV7-2,-,-,14,TRBJ1-1,TGTGCCAGCAGCTTAGACAGGATTGTCACTGAAGCTTTCTTT,CASSLDRIVTEAFF
TRBV7-9,TRBD1,-,14,TRBJ2-2,TGTGCCAGCAGCTTTGACAGGGTACCCGGGGAGCTGTTTTTT,CASSFDRVPGELFF
TRBV7-8,-,-,16,TRBJ2-3,TGTGCCAGCAGCTTAGGGACCCCATCCGGGACAGATACGCAGTATTTT,CASSLGTPSGTDTQYF
TRBV30,TRBD1,-,15,TRBJ1-3,TGTGCCTGGAGCCTGGACAGGGGGCTAGGAAACACCATATATTTT,CAWSLDRGLGNTIYF
TRBV9,-,-,15,TRBJ1-4,TGTGCCAGCAGCGTAGGGGCAGGGACGGGCGAAAAACTGTTTTTT,CASSVGAGTGEKLFF
TRBV5-1,TRBD1,-,14,TRBJ2-7,TGCGCCAGCAGCGCGGACAGGGGGAACTACGAGCAGTACTTC,CASSADRGNYEQYF
TRBV5-1,-,-,12,TRBJ1-1,TGCGCCAGCAGCGGACTAACAAAAGAAGCTTTCTTT,CASSGLTKEAFF
TRBV6-1,-,once,15,TRBJ1-1,TGTGCCAGCAGTGAATATGGAGGGGCATTGGCTGAAGCTTTCTTT,CASSEYGGALAEAFF
TRBV5-4,-,-,14,TRBJ2-5,TGTGCCAGCAGCTTCGTGGGGGCGGGGGAGACCCAGTACTTC,CASSFVGAGETQYF
TRBV6-5,-,-,14,TRBJ1-1,TGTGCCAGCAGTTTCGGGACGGAGAACACTGAAGCTTTCTTT,CASSFGTENTEAFF
TRBV7-9,-,-,14,TRBJ1-2,TGTGCCAGCAGCCCGGGCGGGGGCGCCTATGGCTACACCTTC,CASSPGGGAYGYTF
TRBV4-2,TRBD1,-,16,TRBJ2-3,TGTGCCAGCAGCCCCAACCGGGACAGAGACACAGATACGCAGTATTTT,CASSPNRDRDTDTQYF
TRBV5-6,TRBD2,-,16,TRBJ2-5,TGTGCCAGCAGCTTGGTACTAGCGGGGATCCAAGAGACCCAGTACTTC,CASSLVLAGIQETQYF
TRBV15,-,-,15,TRBJ1-5,TGTGCCACCAGCAGAGCGGGAGGCGGCAATCAGCCCCAGCATTTT,CATSRAGGGNQPQHF
TRBV6-1,-,-,16,TRBJ2-4,TGTGCCAGCAGTGAGGGAGGTGGGTCAGCCAAAAACATTCAGTACTTC,CASSEGGGSAKNIQYF
TRBV27,TRBD1,once,15,TRBJ2-7,TGTGCCAGCAGTTGGGGACAGGGAGGATCCTACGAGCAGTACTTC,CASSWGQGGSYEQYF
TRBV6-1,-,-,12,TRBJ1-2,TGTGCCTCGCACCTGGTCCCCTTTGGCTACACCTTC,CASHLVPFGYTF
TRBV6-6,-,-,15,TRBJ2-2,TGTGCCAGCAGTTACCTGGGACTTCGGAGCGGGGAGCTGTTTTTT,CASSYLGLRSGELFF
TRBV10-3,TRBD2,-,16,TRBJ2-1,TGTGCCATCAGTGCGATGACTAGCGGGAGACTCAATGAGCAGTTCTTC,CAISAMTSGRLNEQFF
TRBV4-3,-,-,16,TRBJ1-2,TGCGCCAGCAGCCAAGATCTTCAGCAGACTAACTATGGCTACACCTTC,CASSQDLQQTNYGYTF
TRBV9,-,-,13,TRBJ1-1,TGTGCCAGCAGCGTAAGGGGGAACACTGAAGCTTTCTTT,CASSVRGNTEAFF
TRBV29-1,-,-,14,TRBJ2-6,TGCAGCGTTGAAAGGAAGGGTGGGGCCAACGTCCTGACTTTC,CSVERKGGANVLTF
TRBV30,TRBD1,-,14,TRBJ1-3,TGTGCCTACCCGGACAGGCTCTCTGGAAACACCATATATTTT,CAYPDRLSGNTIYF
TRBV28,TRBD2,-,16,TRBJ2-1,TGTGCCAGCAGTTTGAGAAGCGGGAGCAGGTACAATGAGCAGTTCTTC,CASSLRSGSRYNEQFF
TRBV6-6,-,-,16,TRBJ1-5,TGTGCCAGCAGTTACTCTCCAGATTATAGCAATCAGCCCCAGCATTTT,CASSYSPDYSNQPQHF
TRBV28,-,-,12,TRBJ1-4,TGTGCCAGCAGTTTCCCTGGGAGACGACTGTTTTTT,CASSFPGRRLFF
TRBV2,TRBD2,-,13,TRBJ2-1,TGTGCCAGCGGACTAGCGGGAGTCAATGAGCAGTTCTTC,CASGLAGVNEQFF
TRBV4-3,-,-,15,TRBJ2-2,TGCGCCAGCAGCCAAGATCCGGCAGGGTACGGGGAGCTGTTTTTT,CASSQDPAGYGELFF
TRBV18,TRBD1,-,18,TRBJ2-2,TGTGCCAGCTCACCACGGGGAGCAGGGGGTCCGGGGACCGGGGAGCTGTTTTTT,CASSPRGAGGPGTGELFF
TRBV30,TRBD2,-,16,TRBJ2-2,TGTGCCTGGAGTGTATTTGCGGGAGTCCTCACCGGGGAGCTGTTTTTT,CAWSVFAGVLTGELFF
TRBV30,TRBD2,-,13,TRBJ2-3,TGTGGGGGAGGGCTAGCGGGATCAGATACGCAGTATTTT,CGGGLAGSDTQYF
TRBV28,TRBD1,-,14,TRBJ1-1,TGTGCCAGCAGGGGACAGGGTTTATCCACTGAAGCTTTCTTT,CASRGQGLSTEAFF
TRBV10-3,-,-,13,TRBJ2-7,TGTGCCATCGATGAAGGGTTCCACTACGAGCAGTACTTC,CAIDEGFHYEQYF
TRBV5-1,TRBD2,-,15,TRBJ2-7,TGCGCCAGCAGCTTGAGGGAGCGGGAGAGGTACGAGCAGTACTTC,CASSLRERERYEQYF
TRBV14,-,-,17,TRBJ2-3,TGTGCCAGCAGCCAAAGGGTTAGCGGATATAGCACAGATACGCAGTATTTT,CASSQRVSGYSTDTQYF
TRBV7-2,-,-,14,TRBJ2-3,TGTGCCAGCAGCTTATTAATTAACACAGATACGCAGTATTTT,CASSLLINTDTQYF
TRBV4-2,TRBD1,-,17,TRBJ2-2,TGTGCCAGCAGCCAAGAGGTTACAGGGGACGGGACCGGGGAGCTGTTTTTT,CASSQEVTGDGTGELFF
TRBV11-2,-,-,14,TRBJ1-2,TGTGCCAGCAGCTTCGACAGAGGGGACTATGGCTACACCTTC,CASSFDRGDYGYTF
TRBV7-2,TRBD2,-,15,TRBJ2-1,TGTGCCAGCAGCTTAGATAGCGGGAGGGCCGATGAGCAGTTCTTC,CASSLDSGRADEQFF
TRBV30,TRBD2,-,19,TRBJ2-5,TGTGCCTGGAGTGTACCCCCCTCGCTCCGGGAGGAGAGGGGAGAGACCCAGTACTTC,CAWSVPPSLREERGETQYF
TRBV29-1,TRBD1,-,12,TRBJ1-2,TGCAGCTTTCAGGACAGGATATATGGCTACACCTTC,CSFQDRIYGYTF
TRBV30,-,-,12,TRBJ1-4,TGTGCCTGGAGAGGAGGGAATGAAAAACTGTTTTTT,CAWRGGNEKLFF
TRBV7-3,-,-,15,TRBJ1-3,TGTGCCAGCAGCTTAGGCCCAGCGGGCCTTGGCACCATATATTTT,CASSLGPAGLGTIYF
TRBV7-6,-,-,11,TRBJ2-1,TGTGCCAGCAGCTCCAACATTGAGCAGTTCTTC,CASSSNIEQFF
TRBV12-5,TRBD2,-,13,TRBJ2-7,TGTGCTAGCTCGAGCGGGACGCGGTACGAGCAGTACTTC,CASSSGTRYEQYF
TRBV27,-,-,16,TRBJ2-6,TGTGCCAGCAGTTTATTGGCCAACTCTGGGGCCAACGTCCTGACTTTC,CASSLLANSGANVLTF
TRBV7-8,TRBD2,-,18,TRBJ2-7,TGTGCCAGCAGCTTAGGGGTTGGTAGCGGGCCGTGGGTCTACGAGCAGTACTTC,CASSLGVGSGPWVYEQYF